What follows is one TCR beta chain and its context. Germline V lookup: CDR1 MNHEY, CDR2 SVGEGT. J gave up 15 bases and V 5 bases, and 15 bases lay outside the gene matches. The CDR3 is 14 residues long. The assay was immunoSEQ multiplex PCR, and TCRdb's table has in-frame clones only and misses some. The sample records approximately 120,000 clones, roughly 80% being singletons. The source of the sample is a study of blood T cell repertoires in COVID-19. The overall study: Collection of acute and convalescent COVID-19 samples took place in the United States, Italy and Spain. PBMCs, B-cell-depleted T cells, or T cells were the source of the cDNA or gDNA that made up the material.

The origin of this receptor is a human donor in a cohort sampled during active or convalescent COVID-19. The V gene is TRBV6-2 or TRBV6-3, the J gene TRBJ1-4; TRBD1 matches at 7 bases. Sequenced material: peripheral blood. DNA for the CDR3: TGTGCCAGCAGTCCGTTATCGACAGGGCGACAGGTGTTTTTT. As protein: CASSPLSTGRQVFF.